Listed below are T cell receptor beta chains from one sample, sequenced in a study of cytomegalovirus exposure and HLA in healthy donors. Only in-frame clones appear in the TCRdb table, and some are missing; sequencing was by immunoSEQ multiplex PCR. The table for this sample gives over 110,000 clones. Specimen: PBMCs. These receptors originate from a male donor in good health and CMV-seronegative. CDR3s include the opening cysteine and the closing phenylalanine or tryptophan. The order of the fields is J gene, V gene, D gene, CDR3 protein, CDR3 DNA. The D gene is left open where the match is weak.

>TRBJ2-1|TRBV30|TRBD2
CAWIPTSGRVVYNEQFF
TGTGCCTGGATACCGACTAGCGGGAGGGTTGTCTACAATGAGCAGTTCTTC
>TRBJ2-7|TRBV27|NA
CASSLTPDGDYEQYF
TGTGCCAGCAGTTTAACCCCAGACGGAGATTACGAGCAGTACTTC
>TRBJ2-3|TRBV6-5|TRBD1
CASRDRARGTQYF
TGTGCCAGCAGGGACAGGGCTAGGGGTACGCAGTATTTT
>TRBJ1-1|TRBV30|TRBD1
CAWSVVRTFPRGQAFF
TGTGCCTGGAGTGTTGTCAGAACATTCCCTAGGGGGCAAGCTTTCTTT
>TRBJ1-1|TRBV19|NA
CASSDTGNTEAFF
TGTGCCAGTAGTGACACAGGGAACACTGAAGCTTTCTTT
>TRBJ2-5|TRBV25-1|TRBD2
CASSEMRERWETQYF
TGTGCCAGCAGTGAAATGCGGGAGAGGTGGGAGACCCAGTACTTC
>TRBJ2-1|TRBV11-2|NA
CASSPSREQFF
TGTGCCAGCAGCCCTTCGAGGGAGCAGTTCTTC
>TRBJ2-1|TRBV19|NA
CASRKNQLALGGKNEQFF
TGTGCCAGCCGGAAAAACCAACTAGCACTAGGTGGGAAAAATGAGCAGTTCTTC
>TRBJ1-2|TRBV2|NA
CASSLGLAYGYTF
TGTGCCAGCAGCTTAGGACTTGCCTATGGCTACACCTTC
>TRBJ2-1|TRBV15|TRBD2
CATRPTGLAGGSNEQFF
TGTGCCACCAGACCCACCGGACTAGCGGGAGGTAGCAATGAGCAGTTCTTC
>TRBJ1-1|TRBV6-6|NA
CASSYPAGLNTEAFF
TGTGCCAGCAGTTACCCGGCGGGACTGAACACTGAAGCTTTCTTT
>TRBJ2-7|TRBV6-1|NA
CASSVDRSYEQYF
TGTGCCAGCAGTGTGGACAGATCCTACGAGCAGTACTTC
>TRBJ1-1|TRBV6-6|NA
CASSRTENTEAFF
TGTGCCAGCAGTCGGACAGAGAACACTGAAGCTTTCTTT
>TRBJ2-5|TRBV7-3|NA
CASSSSGGRETQYF
TGTGCCAGCAGCTCGTCGGGGGGCAGAGAGACCCAGTACTTC
>TRBJ1-2|TRBV20-1|NA
CSADSPYGYTF
TGCAGCGCGGACAGCCCCTATGGCTACACCTTC
>TRBJ2-7|TRBV29-1|TRBD1
CSVAHSGDRGRYEQYF
TGCAGCGTTGCACATTCAGGGGACAGGGGTAGGTACGAGCAGTACTTC
>TRBJ1-1|TRBV5-1|TRBD1
CASSRDRSNTEAFF
TGCGCCAGCAGCCGGGACAGGTCGAACACTGAAGCTTTCTTT
>TRBJ2-7|TRBV6-5|TRBD2
CASSASSGRFNEQYF
TGTGCCAGCAGCGCTTCTAGCGGGAGGTTCAACGAGCAGTACTTC
>TRBJ1-5|TRBV2|NA
CASSPQRDQPQHF
TGTGCCAGCAGTCCCCAGCGGGATCAGCCCCAGCATTTT
>TRBJ1-1|TRBV5-1|NA
CASSVQGNTEAFF
TGCGCCAGCAGCGTACAGGGGAACACTGAAGCTTTCTTT
>TRBJ2-3|TRBV10-3|NA
CAISERGPGADTQYF
TGTGCCATCAGTGAGCGGGGTCCGGGGGCAGATACGCAGTATTTT
>TRBJ1-6|TRBV15|NA
CATSRGNRDYRDSPLHF
TGTGCCACCAGCAGAGGGAACAGGGACTATAGGGATTCACCCCTCCACTTT
>TRBJ2-2|TRBV9|TRBD2
CASSVGSGVAAGELFF
TGTGCCAGCAGCGTAGGGAGCGGGGTCGCCGCCGGGGAGCTGTTTTTT
>TRBJ1-5|TRBV9|TRBD1
CASSPSGQGGQPQHF
TGTGCCAGCAGCCCTAGCGGGCAGGGGGGACAGCCCCAGCATTTT
>TRBJ2-7|TRBV5-6|NA
CASSGMRGPDEQYF
TGTGCCAGCAGCGGGATGCGGGGACCTGATGAGCAGTACTTC
>TRBJ1-3|TRBV29-1|NA
CSVVSRNTIYF
TGCAGCGTTGTGAGTAGAAACACCATATATTTT
>TRBJ2-7|TRBV6-5|NA
CASTLLPGGYEQYF
TGTGCCAGCACCTTACTTCCCGGGGGTTACGAGCAGTACTTC
>TRBJ1-1|TRBV5-4|TRBD1
CASSSGVSGGNTEAFF
TGTGCCAGCAGCTCGGGCGTATCAGGGGGCAACACTGAAGCTTTCTTT
>TRBJ1-1|TRBV30|TRBD1
CAWSIRGQANTEAFF
TGTGCCTGGAGTATTAGAGGACAGGCGAACACTGAAGCTTTCTTT
>TRBJ2-5|TRBV6-1|TRBD2
CASLLAGAWGTQYF
TGTGCCAGCCTACTAGCGGGGGCCTGGGGGACCCAGTACTTC
>TRBJ2-2|TRBV7-8|TRBD2
CASSPSLGAGNTGELFF
TGTGCCAGCAGCCCGTCGTTGGGAGCGGGAAACACCGGGGAGCTGTTTTTT
>TRBJ2-3|TRBV5-1|TRBD2
CASSLGGGADTQYF
TGCGCCAGCAGCTTGGGTGGGGGGGCAGATACGCAGTATTTT
>TRBJ1-2|TRBV5-5|NA
CASSLLAVSGYTF
TGTGCCAGCAGCTTGTTAGCGGTCTCTGGCTACACCTTC
>TRBJ1-1|TRBV6-1|NA
CASSEITGTNAEAFF
TGTGCCAGCAGTGAAATTACAGGGACTAACGCTGAAGCTTTCTTT
>TRBJ2-5|TRBV5-6|NA
CASSFSGDQETQYF
TGTGCCAGCAGCTTCTCAGGGGATCAGGAGACCCAGTACTTC
>TRBJ2-7|TRBV5-1|TRBD2
CASSLGARGLAGGKSYEQYF
TGCGCCAGCAGCTTGGGAGCACGGGGACTAGCGGGGGGAAAGTCCTACGAGCAGTACTTC
>TRBJ2-1|TRBV27|TRBD2
CASSLRLAGYLPGEQFF
TGTGCCAGCAGTCTCAGACTAGCAGGATATCTACCAGGTGAGCAGTTCTTC
>TRBJ1-1|TRBV30|NA
CAWGGSNTEAFF
TGTGCCTGGGGAGGGTCCAACACTGAAGCTTTCTTT
>TRBJ1-3|TRBV18|TRBD1
CASSPSETGAGNTIYF
TGTGCCAGCTCACCTTCCGAGACAGGGGCGGGAAACACCATATATTTT
>TRBJ2-1|TRBV27|TRBD2
CASSLTSGSNEQFF
TGTGCCAGCAGTTTGACTAGCGGGAGCAATGAGCAGTTCTTC
>TRBJ1-1|TRBV5-1|NA
CASSLVHHTEAFF
TGCGCCAGCAGCTTGGTACACCACACTGAAGCTTTCTTT
>TRBJ2-3|TRBV5-1|TRBD2
CASSSTLAGFTDTQYF
TGCGCCAGCAGCTCGACTCTAGCGGGGTTCACAGATACGCAGTATTTT
>TRBJ2-3|TRBV29-1|TRBD2
CSVESGGAATQYF
TGCAGCGTTGAGTCGGGGGGGGCCGCTACGCAGTATTTT
>TRBJ1-2|TRBV2|NA
CASSEAQTVRSYGYTF
TGTGCCAGCAGTGAAGCGCAGACGGTGAGGAGCTATGGCTACACCTTC